These 20 T cell receptor beta chains were all obtained from the same sample, sequenced in a study of cytomegalovirus exposure and HLA in healthy donors. 13 Jbeta primers and 60 Vbeta primers were used for the PCR. The protocol was immunoSEQ multiplex PCR, while the TCRdb copy is restricted to in-frame clones and leaves out a portion. This repertoire shows around 200,000 clones, approximately 85% found once; its top ten account for less than 2.5%. Sequenced material: PBMCs. Receptors were obtained from a woman aged 45-65 years in good health and CMV-seronegative.

The gene calls are TRBV28 and TRBJ2-1; 12 bases align to TRBD1. Trimming removed 6 bases from V and 7 bases from J; junction bases left unmatched: 10. From germline, CDR1 is MDHEN and CDR2 SYDVKM. This CDR3 is 16 amino acids long. The DNA for the CDR3 is TGTGCCAGCAGGCGGGCCGGGACAGGGGGCGGGAATGAGCAGTTCTTC. This gives the protein CASRRAGTGGGNEQFF.

The chain carries TRBV5-1 and TRBJ2-5; TRBD1 matches at 8 bases. V trimming: 0 bases; J trimming: 2 bases; junction bases outside the gene matches: 9. The CDR3 is 17 residues long. Germline-derived CDR1 and CDR2 are SGHRS and YFSETQ. The CDR3 spells CASSLGSRTGRQETQYF. The CDR3 DNA follows: TGCGCCAGCAGCTTGGGCTCACGGACAGGGCGGCAAGAGACCCAGTACTTC.

The V gene is TRBV11-3, the J gene TRBJ2-2; 16 nucleotides line up with TRBD2. The V and J ends lost 5 bases and 6 bases, in that order; junction bases with no gene match: 9. In germline, CDR1 is SGHNT, CDR2 YENEEA. CDR3 length: 18 amino acids. The CDR3 DNA follows: TGTGCCAGCAGCCCGGGACTAGCGGGAGGGCCAAGGGCCGGGGAGCTGTTTTTT. Translating gives CASSPGLAGGPRAGELFF.

The rearrangement uses TRBV7-2 and TRBJ2-7, with 10 bases aligning to TRBD2. Trimming removed 6 bases from V and 2 bases from J; junction bases left unmatched: 4. The CDR3 is 14 residues long. CDR1 SGHTA and CDR2 FQGNSA come from the germline V gene. In DNA form, the CDR3 reads TGTGCCAGCAGTCGACTAGCGGGCCCCTACGAGCAGTACTTC. Its protein is CASSRLAGPYEQYF.

The rearrangement joins TRBV7-9 to TRBJ1-2; tentatively, D is TRBD1 (6 bases). Germline lookup yields CDR1 SEHNR and CDR2 FQNEAQ (reference sequence). V lost 5 bases and J 5 bases, leaving 21 bases between the germline ends. This CDR3 is 16 amino acids long. CDR3 loop: CASSRLGGAAAYGYTF. CDR3 DNA: TGTGCCAGCAGCCGCTTAGGGGGGGCCGCGGCGTATGGCTACACCTTC.

Written as DNA, the CDR3 is TGTGCCAGCATTCCCGTAGCGGGCTACTACGAGCAGTACTTC. Its protein is CASIPVAGYYEQYF. The gene calls are TRBV28 and TRBJ2-7; TRBD2 matches 7 bases. This CDR3 contains 14 residues. V lost 7 bases to trimming and J lost 3 bases; unmatched junction nucleotides: 9. The germline gives CDR1 MDHEN, CDR2 SYDVKM.

The chain carries TRBV9 and TRBJ2-7; the match to TRBD1 covers 8 bases. With 0 bases clipped from V and 3 bases from J, the junction kept 5 bases outside the gene matches. There are 15 residues in the CDR3. Per germline, CDR1 SGDLS and CDR2 YYNGEE. This CDR3 is CASSVAGTGVYEQYF. The CDR3 region has the DNA TGTGCCAGCAGCGTAGCAGGGACAGGCGTCTACGAGCAGTACTTC.

The chain uses TRBV15 and TRBJ1-1; weak D call: TRBD1 (6 bases). The V end was cut by 1 base, the J end by 0 bases, with 6 bases between. The CDR3 is 14 amino acids. Germline V gene lookup returns CDR1 LNHNV and CDR2 YYDKDF (reference sequence). CDR3 in DNA: TGTGCCACCAGCAGAGGGGACATGAACACTGAAGCTTTCTTT. It is translated as CATSRGDMNTEAFF.

V is TRBV6-4 and J is TRBJ2-1; TRBD2 aligns across 16 bases. This CDR3 spans 19 amino acids. J gave up 1 base and V 5 bases, and 8 bases lay outside the gene matches. Germline CDR1 and CDR2: MRHNA and SNTAGT. DNA for the CDR3: TGTGCCAGCAGTCCGGGGACTAGCGGGAGGGCCGGTTCCTACAATGAGCAGTTCTTC. Its translation: CASSPGTSGRAGSYNEQFF.

The chain combines TRBV28 with TRBJ2-7, with D perhaps matching TRBD2 (5 bases). CDR1 and CDR2 (germline): MDHEN, SYDVKM. Between the trimmed V and J ends, which lost 1 base and 4 bases, there was a span of 11 bases. The CDR3 consists of 14 residues. The CDR3 coding sequence is TGTGCCAGCAGTTTATTCGGGAACTTATACGAGCAGTACTTC. It specifies CASSLFGNLYEQYF.

The chain uses TRBV27 and TRBJ1-5; D might be TRBD1 (5 bases). This CDR3 comprises 15 residues. Germline V gene lookup returns CDR1 MNHEY and CDR2 SMNVEV (reference sequence). Trimming took 3 bases from V and 2 from J, leaving 11 bases between them. The CDR3 DNA reads TGTGCCAGCAGTTTGTTGGGCAGGGGCAATCAGCCCCAGCATTTT. As protein: CASSLLGRGNQPQHF.

This clone was picked up one time. The chain links TRBV28 to TRBJ2-7; TRBD2 might be the D (6 bases). V was trimmed by 7 bases and J by 1 base, leaving 17 bases between them. The germline gives CDR1 MDHEN, CDR2 SYDVKM. The CDR3 has 15 residues. This CDR3 is CASTDVGGKSYEQYF. DNA for the CDR3: TGTGCCAGCACCGACGTGGGGGGAAAATCCTACGAGCAGTACTTC. The full variable domain, rest sourced from reference TRBV28 and TRBJ2-7, is DVKVTQSSRYLVKRTGEKVFLECVQDMDHENMFWYRQDPGLGLRLIYFSYDVKMKEKGDIPEGYSVSREKKERFSLILESASTNQTSMYLCASTDVGGKSYEQYFGPGTRLTVT.

The chain has TRBV4-1 and TRBJ1-5, with TRBD1 matching 10 bases. The CDR3 totals 17 residues. Germline CDR1 MGHRA, CDR2 YSYEKL. Germline trimming cut 3 bases from V and 0 bases from J; bases unmatched to any gene: 5. Here the CDR3 DNA reads TGCGCCAGCAGCCACTGGACAGGGGGGGATAGCAATCAGCCCCAGCATTTT. Amino acid sequence: CASSHWTGGDSNQPQHF.

This clone appeared a single time. The J gene is TRBJ2-5, the V gene TRBV27, with TRBD2 matching 12 bases. Germline V gives CDR1 MNHEY, CDR2 SMNVEV (reference sequence). The CDR3 contains 14 residues. The V segment lost 6 bases and the J segment 5 bases; nucleotides outside the gene matches: 4. The CDR3 loop reads CASRTLAGGETQYF. Here the CDR3 DNA reads TGTGCCAGCAGAACTCTAGCGGGGGGGGAGACCCAGTACTTC.

The chain has TRBV5-1 and TRBJ2-6; D gene uncertain. Germline V CDR1 and CDR2: SGHRS, YFSETQ. V was cut by 3 bases and J by 2 bases, with 12 bases left in between. The CDR3 runs to 16 residues. The CDR3 nucleotides are TGCGCCAGCAGCTCTACCTCCCTCCCTGGGGCCAACGTCCTGACTTTC. Protein: CASSSTSLPGANVLTF. The full variable domain, with the rest looked up from reference TRBV5-1 and TRBJ2-6, is KAGVTQTPRYLIKTRGQQVTLSCSPISGHRSVSWYQQTPGQGLQFLFEYFSETQRNKGNFPGRFSGRQFSNSRSEMNVSTLELGDSALYLCASSSTSLPGANVLTFGAGSRLTVL.

The rearrangement uses TRBV7-9 and TRBJ2-5; TRBD1 might be the D (5 bases). Germline V gene data show CDR1 as SEHNR and CDR2 as FQNEAQ (reference sequence). The CDR3 consists of 12 residues. V lost 6 bases and J lost 4, with 9 bases in between. CDR3 region: CASRDIRETQYF. CDR3 sequence (DNA): TGTGCCAGCAGGGACATTCGAGAGACCCAGTACTTC.

The rearrangement links TRBV2 to TRBJ2-1, with 12 nucleotides matching TRBD2. The trim removed 3 bases at V and 7 bases at J, leaving 4 bases unmatched. Per the germline V gene, CDR1 is SNHLY and CDR2 is FYNNEI. This CDR3 has 15 amino acids. CDR3 sequence (DNA): TGTGCCAGCAGTGATCTAGCGGGAGGGCAAAATGAGCAGTTCTTC. Translating it yields CASSDLAGGQNEQFF.

The chain couples TRBV18 to TRBJ1-2; D may be TRBD1 (6 bases). The V end was cut by 3 bases, the J end by 2 bases, with 13 bases between. Per germline, CDR1 KGHSH and CDR2 LQKENI. The CDR3 has 15 residues. The CDR3 sequence is CASSPRTALNYGYTF. DNA for the CDR3: TGTGCCAGCTCACCTCGGACAGCCTTAAACTATGGCTACACCTTC.

The rearrangement links TRBV27 to TRBJ1-1; TRBD1 matches 10 bases. The CDR3 consists of 17 residues. Trimming cost V 3 bases and J 4 bases; bases outside gene matches: 11. CDR1 and CDR2 (germline): MNHEY, SMNVEV (reference sequence). The CDR3 loop reads CASSFWTGGIVGTEAFF. The CDR3 DNA reads TGTGCCAGCAGTTTTTGGACAGGGGGGATAGTGGGCACTGAAGCTTTCTTT.

The chain employs TRBV25-1 and TRBJ1-1; possible D gene TRBD1, 6 bases. The CDR3 totals 15 residues. Germline lookup yields CDR1 MGHDK and CDR2 SYGVNS. Trimming cost V 4 bases and J 11 bases, with 23 bases left between them. CDR3 sequence: CASSGEPGTSNQAFF. The CDR3, as DNA: TGTGCCAGCAGTGGGGAACCCGGGACATCCAACCAGGCTTTCTTT.